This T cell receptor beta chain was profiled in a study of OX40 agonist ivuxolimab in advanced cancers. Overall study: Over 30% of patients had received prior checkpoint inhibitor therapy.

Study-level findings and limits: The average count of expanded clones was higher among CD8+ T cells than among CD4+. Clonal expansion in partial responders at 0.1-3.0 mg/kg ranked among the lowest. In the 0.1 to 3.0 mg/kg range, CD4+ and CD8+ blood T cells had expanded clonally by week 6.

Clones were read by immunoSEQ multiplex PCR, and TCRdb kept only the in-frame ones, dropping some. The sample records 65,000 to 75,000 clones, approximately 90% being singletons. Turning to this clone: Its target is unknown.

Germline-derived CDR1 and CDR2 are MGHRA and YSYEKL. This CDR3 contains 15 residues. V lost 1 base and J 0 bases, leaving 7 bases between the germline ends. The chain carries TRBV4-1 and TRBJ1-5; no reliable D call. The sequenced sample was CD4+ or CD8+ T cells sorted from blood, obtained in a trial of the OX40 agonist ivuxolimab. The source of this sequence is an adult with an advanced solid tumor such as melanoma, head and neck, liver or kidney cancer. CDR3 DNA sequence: TGCGCCAGCAGCCAAGTTGTGAATAGCAATCAGCCCCAGCATTTT. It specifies CASSQVVNSNQPQHF.